Each of the 30 T cell receptor beta chains below was sequenced from the same sample in a study of T cell responses to AZD1222 COVID-19 vaccine. TCRdb keeps only in-frame clones here, not all; method: immunoSEQ multiplex PCR. The profile shows 80,000 to 95,000 clones, roughly 88% of them singletons. The sample was peripheral blood, taken on day 0 of MenACWY control vaccination. These receptors were taken from an adult in good health.

This sequence joins TRBV28 and TRBJ1-4; D unclear. The CDR3 covers 14 residues. Germline CDR1 and CDR2: MDHEN and SYDVKM. The V end lost 4 bases, the J end lost 7 bases, and 13 bases lay between the germline ends. The DNA for the CDR3 is TGTGCCAGCAGTTCAATCGGAGATAGTGAAAAACTGTTTTTT. Encoded protein: CASSSIGDSEKLFF. The variable domain in full, with the rest retrieved from reference TRBV28 and TRBJ1-4, is DVKVTQSSRYLVKRTGEKVFLECVQDMDHENMFWYRQDPGLGLRLIYFSYDVKMKEKGDIPEGYSVSREKKERFSLILESASTNQTSMYLCASSSIGDSEKLFFGSGTQLSVL.

V gene TRBV15 combines with J gene TRBJ2-7; 11 nucleotides align to TRBD2. This CDR3 has 18 residues. Germline assignment: CDR1 LNHNV and CDR2 YYDKDF (reference sequence). V shed 0 bases and J 6 bases; nucleotides not matched to a gene: 13. This chain's CDR3 is CATSRELAGEAGLIEQYF. The CDR3 DNA follows: TGTGCCACCAGCAGAGAACTAGCGGGAGAGGCGGGTTTGATCGAGCAGTACTTC.

This clone was picked up a small number of times. The chain employs TRBV18 and TRBJ1-6; D is ambiguous. This CDR3 is 15 amino acids long. The V gene's germline CDR1 is KGHSH and CDR2 LQKENI. V was shortened by 1 base and J by 7 bases, with 11 bases between the two germline ends. The CDR3 region has the DNA TGTGCCAGCTCACCACTACCACGGTTCAATTCACCCCTCCACTTT. It specifies CASSPLPRFNSPLHF.

V gene TRBV6-6 combines with J gene TRBJ2-1, with 10 bases identical to TRBD2. CDR1 MNHNY and CDR2 SVGAGI come from the germline V gene (reference sequence). Trimming took 4 bases from V and 7 from J; bases not matched to a gene: 7. CDR3 size: 15 residues. This CDR3 reads CASSSLAGASNEQFF. The DNA of the CDR3 is TGTGCCAGCAGTTCCCTAGCGGGAGCTTCGAATGAGCAGTTCTTC.

This clone has a handful of counts. The chain is built from TRBV7-9 and TRBJ1-1; D gene ambiguous. V was trimmed by 5 bases and J by 8 bases, leaving 12 bases between them. Germline V gives CDR1 SEHNR, CDR2 FQNEAQ (reference sequence). The CDR3 spans 12 residues. As DNA, the CDR3 is TGTGCCAGCAGCCGCCACCTGGGCGAAGCTTTCTTT. Its protein is CASSRHLGEAFF.

The chain links TRBV6-5 to TRBJ1-5; no firm D call. The length of the CDR3 is 14 residues. Trimming pared 4 bases from V and 5 bases from J, leaving 12 bases between. From germline, CDR1 is MNHEY and CDR2 SVGAGI. Here the CDR3 DNA reads TGTGCCAGCAGTTTTTTAGGTGCGGATCAGCCCCAGCATTTT. Amino acids: CASSFLGADQPQHF.

The V and J genes are TRBV5-1 and TRBJ1-6, with 10 bases identical to TRBD1. V lost 4 bases to trimming and J lost 9 bases; unmatched junction nucleotides: 7. CDR1 and CDR2 (germline): SGHRS, YFSETQ. This CDR3 contains 15 residues. For the CDR3, the DNA is TGCGCCAGCAGCCAAATGGACAGGGGGAGTTCACCCCTCCACTTT. This gives the protein CASSQMDRGSSPLHF.

This clone occurred once. This chain joins TRBV28 and TRBJ2-2; no clear D. The CDR3 consists of 15 residues. The germline V gene encodes CDR1 MDHEN and CDR2 SYDVKM. V was clipped by 2 bases and J by 7 bases, with 14 bases between them. CDR3 in amino acids: CASSLEPRGFGELFF. The CDR3 DNA is TGTGCCAGCAGTTTAGAGCCGAGAGGATTCGGGGAGCTGTTTTTT.

CDR3 sequence (DNA): TGCGCCAGCAGCCAAGAAGGGACTAGCGTCTACGAGCAGTACTTC. Protein sequence: CASSQEGTSVYEQYF. This chain connects TRBV4-3 to TRBJ2-7; 10 bases align to TRBD2. The CDR3 length is 15 residues. V lost 0 bases and J lost 3; bases outside the gene matches: 2. Germline V gives CDR1 LGHNA, CDR2 YSLEER.

This clone was seen a single time. This chain uses TRBV6-2 or TRBV6-3 with TRBJ1-2, with unresolved D. The CDR3 length is 11 residues. V was trimmed by 2 bases and J by 4 bases, leaving 2 bases between them. The germline V gene has CDR1 MNHEY and CDR2 SVGEGT. The CDR3 DNA reads TGTGCCAGCAGTTACGGCTATGGCTACACCTTC. Protein product: CASSYGYGYTF.

This chain connects TRBV6-1 to TRBJ1-5; D gene uncertain. This CDR3 comprises 14 residues. Trimming pared 2 bases from V and 7 bases from J, leaving 12 bases between. The V gene's germline CDR1 is MNHNS and CDR2 SASEGT. The CDR3 here is CASSERPQLQPQHF. CDR3 sequence (DNA): TGTGCCAGCAGTGAAAGACCCCAGCTCCAGCCCCAGCATTTT.

This sequence joins TRBV19 and TRBJ2-2, with a tentative D call TRBD1 (5 bases). V was trimmed by 1 base and J by 2 bases, leaving 17 bases between them. Germline V gene data show CDR1 as LNHDA and CDR2 as SQIVND (reference sequence). This CDR3 is 18 amino acids long. CDR3 sequence reads: CASSIVGWGDRNTGELFF. The CDR3 nucleotides are TGTGCCAGTAGTATAGTTGGCTGGGGTGACAGAAACACCGGGGAGCTGTTTTTT.

The chain recombines TRBV29-1 with TRBJ2-1, with TRBD2 as a possible D gene (6 bases). Per germline, CDR1 SQVTM and CDR2 ANQGSEA. V lost 6 bases to trimming and J lost 9 bases, with 18 bases between them. The CDR3 covers 13 residues. The CDR3 protein is CSVVTTAGTEQFF. The DNA of the CDR3 is TGCAGCGTCGTTACAACCGCGGGGACTGAGCAGTTCTTC.

This clone was counted once. The chain couples TRBV6-5 to TRBJ1-2, with no clear D. The V gene lost 7 bases and the J gene lost 1 base, with 7 bases spanning the gap. This CDR3 is built from 12 residues. Germline CDR1 MNHEY, CDR2 SVGAGI. CDR3 amino acids: CASKYSNYGYTF. The CDR3 region has the DNA TGTGCCAGCAAATACAGTAACTATGGCTACACCTTC.

V and J are TRBV19 and TRBJ1-5; D is unresolved. The V gene's germline CDR1 is LNHDA and CDR2 SQIVND (reference sequence). CDR3 size: 14 residues. V lost 1 base, J lost 1 base, and 5 bases lay in between. The chain's CDR3 is CASSIVQSNQPQHF. In DNA, the CDR3 is TGTGCCAGTAGTATAGTTCAGAGCAATCAGCCCCAGCATTTT.

The chain couples TRBV7-9 to TRBJ2-3; TRBD1 aligns across 9 bases. This CDR3 contains 16 residues. CDR1 and CDR2 from the germline V gene are SEHNR and FQNEAQ (reference sequence). V gave up 1 base and J gave up 4 bases; unmatched junction bases: 6. Here the CDR3 reads CASSLDRGQGPDTQYF. Here the CDR3 DNA reads TGTGCCAGCAGCTTAGATAGGGGACAGGGACCAGATACGCAGTATTTT. The complete variable domain, with remaining parts taken from reference TRBV7-9 and TRBJ2-3, reads DTGVSQNPRHKITKRGQNVTFRCDPISEHNRLYWYRQTLGQGPEFLTYFQNEAQLEKSRLLSDRFSAERPKGSFSTLEIQRTEQGDSAMYLCASSLDRGQGPDTQYFGPGTRLTVL.

This sequence joins TRBV7-2 and TRBJ1-4, with D perhaps matching TRBD1 (6 bases). Germline-derived CDR1 and CDR2 are SGHTA and FQGNSA. CDR3 size: 19 residues. Trimming pared 2 bases from V and 7 bases from J, leaving 26 bases between. The CDR3 coding sequence is TGTGCCAGCAGCTTAAGGGCTCCGAGGGGGAACCCCCTAAGTGAAAAACTGTTTTTT. Translating gives CASSLRAPRGNPLSEKLFF.

The chain links TRBV23-1 to TRBJ2-7; TRBD2 matches at 10 bases. TRBV23-1 is assigned to the ORF class and has an uncertain function. The CDR3 runs 17 residues. V was pared by 0 bases and J by 2 bases, with 7 bases of the junction left unmatched. The CDR3 DNA sequence: TGCGCCAGCAGTCAATCATCACTAGCGGGACTTCCCTACGAGCAGTACTTC. Amino acid sequence: CASSQSSLAGLPYEQYF.

The chain uses TRBV7-8 and TRBJ2-5, with D perhaps matching TRBD1 (5 bases). The CDR3 is 15 residues long. The germline CDR1 and CDR2 sequences are SGHVS and FQNEAQ. The V gene lost 6 bases and the J gene lost 2 bases, with 16 bases spanning the gap. The CDR3 DNA reads as TGTGCCAGCAGAACCAGGGTGGCCAATCAAGAGACCCAGTACTTC. Encoded protein: CASRTRVANQETQYF.

V usage is TRBV2 and J usage is TRBJ2-1; 8 bases align to TRBD2. After removal of 6 bases from V and 13 bases from J, the junction contained 5 bases not matched to a gene. CDR3 length: 11 residues. Looked up from germline, CDR1 is SNHLY and CDR2 is FYNNEI. CDR3 bases: TGTGCCAGCAGCCCCGGGACTAGTCAGTTCTTC. It is translated as CASSPGTSQFF.

CDR3 region: CASSFSGNRLEKLFF. The CDR3 DNA reads TGTGCCAGCAGCTTTAGTGGCAATCGTTTGGAAAAACTGTTTTTT. This sequence joins TRBV7-2 and TRBJ1-4; no clear D gene. Germline CDR1 reads SGHTA; CDR2 reads FQGNSA. V was shortened by 3 bases and J by 8 bases, with 16 bases between the two germline ends. This CDR3 has 15 residues.

The genes are TRBV6-1 and TRBJ1-1; a possible D gene is TRBD1 (5 bases). The CDR3 consists of 16 residues. Per germline, CDR1 MNHNS and CDR2 SASEGT. The V and J ends lost 3 bases and 5 bases respectively, with 19 bases between them. The CDR3 sequence: CASSDTVIGGWTEAFF. CDR3 DNA: TGTGCCAGCAGTGATACGGTAATCGGGGGGTGGACTGAAGCTTTCTTT.

The chain couples TRBV5-5 to TRBJ2-1, with D hard to call. This CDR3 contains 15 residues. V was shortened by 4 bases and J by 7 bases, with 18 bases between the two germline ends. Germline V gene lookup returns CDR1 SGHKS and CDR2 YYEKEE (reference sequence). The CDR3, as DNA: TGTGCCAGCAGCCCCCTGGCGCTAGGACGGAATGAGCAGTTCTTC. This encodes CASSPLALGRNEQFF.

The J gene is TRBJ1-1, the V gene TRBV12-3 or TRBV12-4; unclear D gene. This CDR3 spans 12 amino acids. V was pared by 2 bases and J by 6 bases, with 7 bases between. The CDR3 DNA is TGTGCCAGCAGTTTAAGTGTCCCTGAAGCTTTCTTT. Encoded protein: CASSLSVPEAFF.

The rearrangement links TRBV7-2 to TRBJ2-4; possibly TRBD1 or TRBD2 for D (5 bases each). V dropped 0 bases and J dropped 1 base, with 13 bases sitting between them. From germline, CDR1 is SGHTA and CDR2 FQGNSA. This CDR3 has 17 amino acids. The CDR3 nucleotides read TGTGCCAGCAGCTTAGCGGCCGGGGCCTTGGCCAAAAACATTCAGTACTTC. This gives the protein CASSLAAGALAKNIQYF.

This CDR3 reads CASSPRQRRDTGELFF. The CDR3 bases are TGTGCCAGCAGCCCCCGCCAGCGGAGGGACACCGGGGAGCTGTTTTTT. The rearrangement links TRBV3-1 (or the pseudogene TRBV3-2) to TRBJ2-2, with a tentative D call TRBD2 (6 bases). The CDR3 extends over 16 amino acids. The germline V gene has CDR1 LGHDT and CDR2 YNNKEL (reference sequence). The germline V and J ends were trimmed by 4 bases and 3 bases, with 15 bases remaining between them.

V usage is TRBV29-1 and J usage is TRBJ1-5, with a possible D match to TRBD1 (6 bases). V lost 4 bases and J lost 4, with 11 bases in between. The CDR3 spans 13 residues. Germline lookup yields CDR1 SQVTM and CDR2 ANQGSEA. This chain's CDR3 is CSVGTAKNQPQHF. The CDR3 DNA follows: TGCAGCGTTGGGACAGCGAAAAATCAGCCCCAGCATTTT.

J is TRBJ1-1 and V is TRBV6-5; weak D call: TRBD1 (5 bases). V was pared by 6 bases and J by 10 bases, with 15 bases between. The CDR3 spans 12 residues. Per germline, CDR1 MNHEY and CDR2 SVGAGI. The CDR3, as DNA: TGTGCCAGCAGGACCCCGGGGCTTCGAGCTTTCTTT. Amino acids: CASRTPGLRAFF.

The rearrangement uses TRBV19 and TRBJ1-2, with D uncertain. In germline, CDR1 is LNHDA, CDR2 SQIVND (reference sequence). The V and J ends lost 6 bases and 4 bases respectively, with 15 bases between them. The CDR3 length is 14 residues. CDR3 region: CASRENDRTYGYTF. DNA for the CDR3: TGTGCCAGTAGGGAGAACGACCGGACCTATGGCTACACCTTC.

V usage is TRBV5-1 and J usage is TRBJ2-2; 12 bases match TRBD2. The germline gives CDR1 SGHRS, CDR2 YFSETQ. This CDR3 contains 16 residues. J was trimmed by 1 base and V by 4 bases; bases with no gene match: 2. The CDR3 loop reads CASSPGLAGNTGELFF. CDR3 DNA: TGCGCCAGCAGCCCGGGACTAGCGGGGAACACCGGGGAGCTGTTTTTT. Combining the CDR3 with reference TRBV5-1 and TRBJ2-2 gives the whole variable domain KAGVTQTPRYLIKTRGQQVTLSCSPISGHRSVSWYQQTPGQGLQFLFEYFSETQRNKGNFPGRFSGRQFSNSRSEMNVSTLELGDSALYLCASSPGLAGNTGELFFGEGSRLTVL.